In this sample, the clone carrying this T cell receptor (beta chain) turned up once. The data derive from a study of T cells in localized non-small cell lung cancer. Using immunoSEQ multiplex PCR, the repertoire was profiled, and TCRdb retains in-frame clones only, with some absent. The sample carries around 23,000 clones, 90% recorded once. Germline-derived CDR1 and CDR2 are SGHTA and FQGNSA. The V end was cut by 5 bases, the J end by 6 bases, with 8 bases between. CDR3 size: 12 residues. This chain joins TRBV7-2 and TRBJ2-1, with D uncertain. The specimen was peripheral blood, collected before any cancer treatment. The TCR comes from a woman aged 35 to 69 with stage I lung adenocarcinoma. The CDR3 here is CASSKGSNEQFF. The CDR3 region has the DNA TGTGCCAGCAGCAAGGGATCCAATGAGCAGTTCTTC.